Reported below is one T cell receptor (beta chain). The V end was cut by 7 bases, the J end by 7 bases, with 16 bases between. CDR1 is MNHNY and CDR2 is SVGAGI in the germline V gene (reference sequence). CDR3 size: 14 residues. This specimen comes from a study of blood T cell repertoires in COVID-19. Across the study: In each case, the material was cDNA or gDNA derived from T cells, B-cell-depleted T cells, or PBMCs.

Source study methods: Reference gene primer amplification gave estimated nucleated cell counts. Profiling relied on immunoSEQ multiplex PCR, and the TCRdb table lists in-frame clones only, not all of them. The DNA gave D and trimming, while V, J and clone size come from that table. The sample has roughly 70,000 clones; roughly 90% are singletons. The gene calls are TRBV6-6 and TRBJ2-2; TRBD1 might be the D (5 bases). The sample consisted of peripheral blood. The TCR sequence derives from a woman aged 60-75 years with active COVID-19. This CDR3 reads CASNQDIWSGELFF. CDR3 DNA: TGTGCCAGCAACCAGGACATCTGGAGCGGGGAGCTGTTTTTT.